The clone carrying this T cell receptor beta chain was detected many times. Its antigen is unidentified. The record originates from a study of response to subunit inactivated influenza vaccine. Germline CDR1 reads SGHRS; CDR2 reads YFSETQ. Trimming shortened V by 1 base and J by 8 bases, and 10 bases separated the two germline ends. CDR3 length equals 14 residues. Using its own MiXCR run on the RT-PCR reads, TCRdb lists one record per CDR3 protein. Of 450,000 to 700,000 distinct CDR3 sequences listed, about 15% are singletons. Study-wide points: Researchers suggested that each seasonal influenza vaccination recruits few new T cells.

This chain joins TRBV5-1 and TRBJ1-6; tentative D call: TRBD1 (5 bases). The source of this sequence is a man between 50 and 59 years old who received an inactivated influenza vaccine. Sequencing was performed on PBMCs from blood, taken 11 to 12 days after vaccination. The CDR3 bases are TGCGCCAGCAGCTTGAGGGGCCTCGATTCACCCCTCCACTTT. Translating it yields CASSLRGLDSPLHF.